This T cell receptor (beta chain) appears in the sequencing data of a study of cytomegalovirus exposure and HLA in healthy donors. Notes on the study in general: The authors later found HLA-associated TCR beta chains more clonally expanded than equally common others.

Concerning this clone itself: As yet, its antigen is unknown.

From germline, CDR1 is SGDLS and CDR2 YYNGEE. This CDR3 spans 15 amino acids. Trimming stripped 3 bases from V and 0 bases from J, with 12 bases between. The PCR had 60 Vbeta and 13 Jbeta primers. Sequencing was performed with immunoSEQ multiplex PCR; in TCRdb, only in-frame clones are kept and a portion is missing. The table has roughly 120,000 clones, around three quarters seen once. The receptor comes from a man aged 18 to 35 in good health and CMV-seronegative. This chain connects TRBV9 to TRBJ1-2; no clear D. The sequencing input was PBMCs. The CDR3, as DNA: TGTGCCAGCAGCGGCCCCGCGGCGCCTAACTATGGCTACACCTTC. It translates to CASSGPAAPNYGYTF.